This paragraph reports one T cell receptor beta chain. Its target is unknown. CDR3 length: 17 residues. Germline values: CDR1 DFQATT, CDR2 SNEGSKA (reference sequence). With 0 bases clipped from V and 7 bases from J, the junction kept 14 bases outside the gene matches. The data were obtained in a study of post-analysis software for immune sequencing data. Whole-study findings and limits: TRBV5-6, TRBV5-1 and TRBV20-1 belonged to a set of five TRBV segments that were more frequent in patients than controls.

Unique molecular identifiers had been added to the TCR beta cDNA libraries. TCRdb re-derived calls from the PCR reads in MiXCR, one entry per CDR3 protein. Of hundreds of thousands of distinct CDR3 sequences in the sample, over 45% were seen once. The chain carries TRBV20-1 and TRBJ2-5; 10 bases line up with TRBD2. Specimen: blood. The clonotype originates from a girl aged 2 to 9 with multiple sclerosis. CDR3 sequence (DNA): TGCAGTGCTAGAGATCGAAGACGAGCGGGGGGGCAGGGGACCCAGTACTTC. Its translation is CSARDRRRAGGQGTQYF.